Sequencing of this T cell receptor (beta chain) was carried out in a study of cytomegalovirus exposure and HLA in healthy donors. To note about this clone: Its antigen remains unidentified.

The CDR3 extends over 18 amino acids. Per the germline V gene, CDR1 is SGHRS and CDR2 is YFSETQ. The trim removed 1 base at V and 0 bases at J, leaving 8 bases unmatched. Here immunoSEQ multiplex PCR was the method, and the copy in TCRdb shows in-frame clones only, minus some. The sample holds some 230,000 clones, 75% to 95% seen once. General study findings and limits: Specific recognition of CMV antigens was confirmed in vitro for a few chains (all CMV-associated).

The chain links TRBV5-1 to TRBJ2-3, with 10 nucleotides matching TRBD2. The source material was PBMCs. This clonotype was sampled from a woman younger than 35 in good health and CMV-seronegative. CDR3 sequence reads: CASSLRTSGRTSTDTQYF. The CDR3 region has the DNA TGCGCCAGCAGCTTGAGGACTAGCGGAAGAACTAGCACAGATACGCAGTATTTT.